This entry concerns a single T cell receptor (beta chain). Its antigen is unknown. The data belong to a study of T cells after yellow fever vaccination. Whole-study results and caveats: Peaking faster, on day 5 versus 15, the secondary response was nonetheless weaker.

TCRdb reprocessed the 5' RACE reads via MiXCR and lists one record per CDR3 protein. Among approximately 580,000 distinct CDR3 sequences listed, around a sixth were seen once. The source of this sequence is a young man who received the YFV17D yellow fever vaccine. The source material was PBMCs, sampled about 5 days after the first yellow fever vaccination.

In DNA form, the CDR3 reads TGTGCCAGCAGCTTGTACAGGGTTAAGGACGAGCAGTACGTC. Its translation: CASSLYRVKDEQYV. V is TRBV5-5 and J is TRBJ2-7; maybe TRBD1 (6 bases). Germline V gives CDR1 SGHKS, CDR2 YYEKEE (reference sequence). The CDR3 is 14 residues long. The V end was cut by 1 base, the J end by 5 bases, with 13 bases between.